Presented here are 14 T cell receptor beta chains from one specimen sequenced in a study of early T cells in non-severe SARS-CoV-2 infection. TCRdb independently ran MiXCR on the 5' RACE reads; one entry per CDR3 protein. This table holds 60,000 to 75,000 distinct CDR3 sequences, 10% to 15% found once. This specimen was whole blood, taken at baseline. The origin of the receptors is an adult who was a healthcare worker with PCR-confirmed SARS-CoV-2 infection or an uninfected control (not recorded which).

V is TRBV9 and J is TRBJ1-3; no definite D call. The CDR3 contains 13 residues. The germline V and J ends were trimmed by 2 bases and 3 bases, with 6 bases remaining between them. In germline, CDR1 is SGDLS, CDR2 YYNGEE. The CDR3 here is CASSVGIGNTIYF. CDR3 DNA sequence: TGTGCCAGCAGCGTGGGTATTGGAAACACCATATATTTT.

This clonotype was counted ten times or more. The V call is TRBV10-3, the J call TRBJ1-4; no clear D. Trimming stripped 2 bases from V and 3 bases from J, with 7 bases between. This CDR3 region has 14 residues. The germline V gene has CDR1 ENHRY and CDR2 SYGVKD. The CDR3 sequence is CAISEGLANEKLFF. DNA of the CDR3: TGTGCCATCAGTGAGGGGTTGGCTAATGAAAAACTGTTTTTT.

The chain links TRBV20-1 to TRBJ2-7, with 8 bases matching TRBD1. Germline trimming cut 0 bases from V and 6 bases from J; bases unmatched to any gene: 7. The CDR3 runs 14 residues. Germline lookup yields CDR1 DFQATT and CDR2 SNEGSKA (reference sequence). CDR3 residues: CSARDDPGGGEQYF. In nucleotides, the CDR3 is TGCAGTGCTAGAGATGACCCAGGGGGCGGCGAGCAGTACTTC.

The chain combines TRBV4-2 with TRBJ2-1, with TRBD2 identical over 12 bases. The J segment lost 7 bases and the V segment lost 3 bases, leaving 7 bases of the junction unmatched. The CDR3 has 16 residues. Germline-derived CDR1 and CDR2 are LGHNA and YNFKEQ. In DNA, the CDR3 is TGTGCCAGCAGCCAGCAACTCGGACTAGCGGGGAATGAGCAGTTCTTC. This sequence encodes CASSQQLGLAGNEQFF.

The chain is built from TRBV15 and TRBJ1-1; D unresolved. CDR1 and CDR2 from the germline V gene are LNHNV and YYDKDF (reference sequence). V lost 1 base and J lost 6, with 18 bases in between. The CDR3 has 16 residues. In nucleotides, the CDR3 is TGTGCCACCAGCAGAGTTTGTAAGCATTACTCATCTGAAGCTTTCTTT. Translated: CATSRVCKHYSSEAFF.

The sample holds a few counts of this clonotype. The rearrangement links TRBV6-6 to TRBJ2-1; no firm D call. The CDR3 sequence is 13 residues long. The germline V gene has CDR1 MNHNY and CDR2 SVGAGI (reference sequence). The V and J ends lost 2 bases and 7 bases respectively, with 9 bases between them. The CDR3 DNA follows: TGTGCCAGCAGTTACGACTGGGATAATGAGCAGTTCTTC. It translates to CASSYDWDNEQFF.

This clonotype has ten or more counts. This chain uses TRBV7-9 with TRBJ2-5; 8 bases match TRBD2. Germline-derived CDR1 and CDR2 are SEHNR and FQNEAQ (reference sequence). The J segment lost 9 bases and the V segment lost 4 bases, leaving 10 bases of the junction unmatched. The CDR3 runs 14 residues. The CDR3 sequence is CASSSWAAREAQYF. In nucleotides, the CDR3 is TGTGCCAGCAGCTCATGGGCCGCGCGGGAGGCCCAGTACTTC.

This clonotype occurred a few times. V gene TRBV3-1 combines with J gene TRBJ1-6, with a tentative D call TRBD1 (5 bases). The germline V and J ends were trimmed by 4 bases and 5 bases, with 12 bases remaining between them. Germline V gene sequence: CDR1 LGHDT, CDR2 YNNKEL (reference sequence). CDR3 length equals 15 residues. CDR3 sequence reads: CASSLEVGDNSPLHF. The CDR3 DNA sequence: TGTGCCAGCAGCCTCGAGGTAGGGGATAATTCACCCCTCCACTTT.

CDR3 residues: CASSLFRDRVHGYTF. As DNA, the CDR3 is TGTGCCAGCAGCCTGTTCCGGGACAGGGTCCATGGCTACACCTTC. The chain joins TRBV7-9 to TRBJ1-2; 9 bases fit TRBD1. V shed 5 bases and J 6 bases; nucleotides not matched to a gene: 10. The CDR3 loop spans 15 amino acids. CDR1 is SEHNR, CDR2 FQNEAQ, per germline (reference sequence).

The chain employs TRBV29-1 and TRBJ1-2; possibly TRBD1 for D (5 bases). Per germline, CDR1 SQVTM and CDR2 ANQGSEA. V gave up 1 base and J gave up 8 bases, with 8 bases separating them. CDR3 length equals 11 residues. The CDR3 DNA is TGCAGCGTTGAAGCTAGGGGAGGCTACACCTTC. Protein product: CSVEARGGYTF. The full variable domain, completed using reference TRBV29-1 and TRBJ1-2, is SAVISQKPSRDICQRGTSLTIQCQVDSQVTMMFWYRQQPGQSLTLIATANQGSEATYESGFVIDKFPISRPNLTFSTLTVSNMSPEDSSIYLCSVEARGGYTFGSGTRLTVV.

This clonotype occurred many times. The gene calls are TRBV19 and TRBJ1-5, with a weak D call TRBD1 (5 bases). This CDR3 has 13 amino acids. Trimming shortened V by 7 bases and J by 7 bases, and 14 bases separated the two germline ends. Germline V gene lookup returns CDR1 LNHDA and CDR2 SQIVND (reference sequence). The CDR3 here is CASNQGRGQPQHF. The CDR3 DNA sequence: TGTGCCAGTAATCAGGGTCGAGGGCAGCCCCAGCATTTT.

The chain employs TRBV27 and TRBJ1-2, with D possibly being TRBD1 (5 bases). Germline V CDR1 and CDR2: MNHEY, SMNVEV (reference sequence). There are 14 residues in the CDR3. The germline V and J ends were trimmed by 9 bases and 4 bases, with 18 bases remaining between them. The CDR3 region has the DNA TGTGCCAGTAAACCGGGACGGCAATTCTATGGCTACACCTTC. This codes for CASKPGRQFYGYTF.

This clonotype appeared a single time. This chain links TRBV5-4 with TRBJ2-7; 14 positions agree with TRBD2. The CDR3 length is 15 residues. J lost 6 bases, V lost 2 bases, and 4 bases had no gene match. Per the germline V gene, CDR1 is SGHNT and CDR2 is YYREEE (reference sequence). The CDR3 nucleotides are TGTGCCAGCAGCTTTGGGACTAGCGGGAGAATCGAGCAGTACTTC. Protein sequence: CASSFGTSGRIEQYF.

This clonotype has a count of ten or more. The CDR3 loop reads CASSLRGGTEAFF. CDR3 in DNA: TGTGCCAGCAGTCTCCGGGGGGGGACTGAAGCTTTCTTT. V and J are TRBV27 and TRBJ1-1; D is perhaps TRBD1 (5 bases). V was cut by 5 bases and J by 5 bases, with 12 bases left in between. The CDR3 contains 13 residues. Germline V gene data show CDR1 as MNHEY and CDR2 as SMNVEV (reference sequence).